Listed below are T cell receptor beta chains from one sample, sequenced in a study of T cell responses to AZD1222 COVID-19 vaccine. Profiled with immunoSEQ multiplex PCR; TCRdb holds only in-frame clones, not every one. This table has 150,000 to 200,000 clones, 87% appearing once. The sample consisted of peripheral blood, taken on day 0 of MenACWY control vaccination. Receptor source: an adult in good health. CDR3s include the opening cysteine and the closing phenylalanine or tryptophan. Each record gives: CDR3 protein, CDR3 DNA, D gene, J gene, V gene, clone size. D genes are given only for firm matches. Not all rows give a size; the values are once, few, many and, for expanded clones, a class.

cdr3_aa: CASSLVGNRNGYTF
cdr3_nt: TGTGCCAGCAGTTTAGTAGGCAACCGAAATGGCTACACCTTC
d_call: -
j_call: TRBJ1-2
v_call: TRBV28
clone_size: -

cdr3_aa: CASRSGLAIGGYTF
cdr3_nt: TGTGCCAGCAGATCCGGACTGGCCATTGGTGGCTACACCTTC
d_call: -
j_call: TRBJ1-2
v_call: TRBV6-5
clone_size: -

cdr3_aa: CASRVSTDTQYF
cdr3_nt: TGTGCCAGCAGGGTTAGCACAGATACGCAGTATTTT
d_call: -
j_call: TRBJ2-3
v_call: TRBV27
clone_size: -

cdr3_aa: CASIEDNNNEQFF
cdr3_nt: TGTGCCAGCATCGAAGACAACAACAATGAGCAGTTCTTC
d_call: -
j_call: TRBJ2-1
v_call: TRBV28
clone_size: -

cdr3_aa: CASSLRGLGYTF
cdr3_nt: TGTGCCAGCAGCCTAAGGGGGCTGGGCTACACCTTC
d_call: TRBD1
j_call: TRBJ1-2
v_call: TRBV28
clone_size: -

cdr3_aa: CASSQGAGGQTDTQYF
cdr3_nt: TGTGCCAGCAGCCAAGGAGCGGGGGGGCAAACAGATACGCAGTATTTT
d_call: TRBD2
j_call: TRBJ2-3
v_call: TRBV3-1/TRBV3-2
clone_size: -

cdr3_aa: CATSRGLAGVSSYNEQFF
cdr3_nt: TGTGCCACCAGCAGAGGACTAGCGGGAGTGAGCTCCTACAATGAGCAGTTCTTC
d_call: TRBD2
j_call: TRBJ2-1
v_call: TRBV15
clone_size: -

cdr3_aa: CATSDLGSYNEQFF
cdr3_nt: TGTGCCACCAGTGATTTAGGCAGTTACAATGAGCAGTTCTTC
d_call: -
j_call: TRBJ2-1
v_call: TRBV24-1
clone_size: -

cdr3_aa: CASSLAGYTEAFF
cdr3_nt: TGTGCCAGCAGCTTGGCAGGGTATACTGAAGCTTTCTTT
d_call: -
j_call: TRBJ1-1
v_call: TRBV5-8
clone_size: once

cdr3_aa: CASSLGGRATEAFF
cdr3_nt: TGTGCCAGCAGCTTAGGGGGCAGGGCAACTGAAGCTTTCTTT
d_call: -
j_call: TRBJ1-1
v_call: TRBV11-2
clone_size: -

cdr3_aa: CASSLRTGGAYNEQFF
cdr3_nt: TGTGCCAGCAGCTTAAGGACAGGGGGGGCCTACAATGAGCAGTTCTTC
d_call: TRBD1
j_call: TRBJ2-1
v_call: TRBV7-8
clone_size: once

cdr3_aa: CASSLGGAADTQYF
cdr3_nt: TGCGCCAGCAGCTTGGGGGGCGCGGCAGATACGCAGTATTTT
d_call: -
j_call: TRBJ2-3
v_call: TRBV5-1
clone_size: -

cdr3_aa: CATRTGETNYGYTF
cdr3_nt: TGTGCCACCAGGACAGGGGAAACTAACTATGGCTACACCTTC
d_call: TRBD1
j_call: TRBJ1-2
v_call: TRBV10-3
clone_size: once

cdr3_aa: CASGMTVSYGYTF
cdr3_nt: TGTGCCAGCGGAATGACAGTAAGCTATGGCTACACCTTC
d_call: -
j_call: TRBJ1-2
v_call: TRBV5-6
clone_size: -

cdr3_aa: CASSQDRGKPQHF
cdr3_nt: TGTGCCAGCAGCCAAGATCGTGGAAAACCCCAGCATTTT
d_call: -
j_call: TRBJ1-5
v_call: TRBV14
clone_size: -

cdr3_aa: CASSPGQHSNQPQHF
cdr3_nt: TGTGCCAGCAGCCCCGGACAGCATAGCAATCAGCCCCAGCATTTT
d_call: -
j_call: TRBJ1-5
v_call: TRBV5-8
clone_size: -

cdr3_aa: CASTSPLNQPQHF
cdr3_nt: TGTGCCAGCACCTCCCCCCTGAATCAGCCCCAGCATTTT
d_call: -
j_call: TRBJ1-5
v_call: TRBV6-5
clone_size: -

cdr3_aa: CASSVSPASGSKGEQFF
cdr3_nt: TGTGCCAGCAGCGTATCCCCGGCTAGCGGGAGTAAGGGTGAGCAGTTCTTC
d_call: TRBD2
j_call: TRBJ2-1
v_call: TRBV9
clone_size: -

cdr3_aa: CASSYQGGVTDTQYF
cdr3_nt: TGTGCCAGCAGCTACCAGGGGGGTGTAACAGATACGCAGTATTTT
d_call: -
j_call: TRBJ2-3
v_call: TRBV7-3
clone_size: once

cdr3_aa: CASSLKVGGMYEQYF
cdr3_nt: TGTGCCAGCAGTTTAAAAGTGGGGGGTATGTACGAGCAGTACTTC
d_call: -
j_call: TRBJ2-7
v_call: TRBV27
clone_size: -

cdr3_aa: CASSFIAGTEAFF
cdr3_nt: TGTGCCAGCAGCTTCATTGCGGGCACTGAAGCTTTCTTT
d_call: -
j_call: TRBJ1-1
v_call: TRBV6-5
clone_size: -

cdr3_aa: CASRGQPISTDTQYF
cdr3_nt: TGTGCCAGCAGGGGGCAGCCGATTAGCACAGATACGCAGTATTTT
d_call: -
j_call: TRBJ2-3
v_call: TRBV2
clone_size: -

cdr3_aa: CASSLAGGGSYNSPLHF
cdr3_nt: TGCGCCAGCAGCTTAGCAGGGGGAGGCTCCTATAATTCACCCCTCCACTTT
d_call: TRBD1
j_call: TRBJ1-6
v_call: TRBV5-1
clone_size: -

cdr3_aa: CSARIGETQYF
cdr3_nt: TGCAGTGCTAGAATAGGCGAGACCCAGTACTTC
d_call: -
j_call: TRBJ2-5
v_call: TRBV20-1
clone_size: -

cdr3_aa: CATSEGGTSGSTDTQYF
cdr3_nt: TGTGCCACCAGTGAAGGCGGGACTAGCGGAAGCACAGATACGCAGTATTTT
d_call: TRBD2
j_call: TRBJ2-3
v_call: TRBV24-1
clone_size: -

cdr3_aa: CASSLPRGSTEAFF
cdr3_nt: TGTGCCAGCAGCTTACCGAGGGGGAGCACTGAAGCTTTCTTT
d_call: -
j_call: TRBJ1-1
v_call: TRBV7-8
clone_size: -

cdr3_aa: CASSQNPGLARDEQFF
cdr3_nt: TGTGCCAGCAGCCAGAATCCTGGACTAGCGCGCGATGAGCAGTTCTTC
d_call: TRBD2
j_call: TRBJ2-1
v_call: TRBV7-3
clone_size: -

cdr3_aa: CASSQARGLAGGNSYEQYF
cdr3_nt: TGTGCCAGCAGCCAAGCCAGGGGACTAGCGGGAGGTAACTCCTACGAGCAGTACTTC
d_call: TRBD2
j_call: TRBJ2-7
v_call: TRBV4-2
clone_size: -

cdr3_aa: CASSVGLAGRNEQFF
cdr3_nt: TGTGCCAGCAGCGTAGGGCTAGCGGGCCGCAATGAGCAGTTCTTC
d_call: TRBD2
j_call: TRBJ2-1
v_call: TRBV9
clone_size: -

cdr3_aa: CASSLGGRGTDTQYF
cdr3_nt: TGCGCCAGCAGCCTGGGGGGACGTGGCACAGATACGCAGTATTTT
d_call: -
j_call: TRBJ2-3
v_call: TRBV4-1
clone_size: -

cdr3_aa: CASSHQAQTGGEQYF
cdr3_nt: TGTGCCAGCAGCCATCAAGCGCAGACAGGCGGCGAGCAGTACTTC
d_call: -
j_call: TRBJ2-7
v_call: TRBV9
clone_size: -

cdr3_aa: CASSLSAGNSRYGYTF
cdr3_nt: TGTGCCAGCAGTTTATCGGCAGGGAATTCGCGCTATGGCTACACCTTC
d_call: -
j_call: TRBJ1-2
v_call: TRBV28
clone_size: -

cdr3_aa: CASSLVMGNYGYTF
cdr3_nt: TGTGCCAGCAGCTTAGTGATGGGAAACTATGGCTACACCTTC
d_call: -
j_call: TRBJ1-2
v_call: TRBV7-2
clone_size: -

cdr3_aa: CASSLATGGGEKLFF
cdr3_nt: TGTGCCAGCAGCTTGGCTACAGGGGGCGGTGAAAAACTGTTTTTT
d_call: TRBD1
j_call: TRBJ1-4
v_call: TRBV5-5
clone_size: -

cdr3_aa: CASSKETGGKGNEQFF
cdr3_nt: TGTGCCAGCAGTAAGGAGACAGGGGGCAAGGGGAATGAGCAGTTCTTC
d_call: TRBD1
j_call: TRBJ2-1
v_call: TRBV2
clone_size: -

cdr3_aa: CATSNPGEIYEQYF
cdr3_nt: TGTGCCACCAGCAATCCCGGGGAGATTTACGAGCAGTACTTC
d_call: -
j_call: TRBJ2-7
v_call: TRBV15
clone_size: -

cdr3_aa: CASSGPLGDGNSPLHF
cdr3_nt: TGTGCCAGCAGTGGCCCATTGGGGGACGGAAATTCACCCCTCCACTTT
d_call: -
j_call: TRBJ1-6
v_call: TRBV6-1
clone_size: -

cdr3_aa: CASSLFARGDYGYTF
cdr3_nt: TGTGCCAGCAGTTTATTTGCCCGGGGGGACTATGGCTACACCTTC
d_call: -
j_call: TRBJ1-2
v_call: TRBV27
clone_size: -

cdr3_aa: CASSLSAAQGYGYTF
cdr3_nt: TGTGCCAGCAGTTTATCGGCAGCTCAGGGCTATGGCTACACCTTT
d_call: -
j_call: TRBJ1-2
v_call: TRBV28
clone_size: -

cdr3_aa: CASSLTGFGEAFF
cdr3_nt: TGTGCCAGCAGCCTGACAGGGTTCGGTGAAGCTTTCTTT
d_call: TRBD1
j_call: TRBJ1-1
v_call: TRBV12-3/TRBV12-4
clone_size: -

cdr3_aa: CASSLQNNEQFF
cdr3_nt: TGTGCCAGCAGCTTACAGAACAATGAGCAGTTCTTC
d_call: -
j_call: TRBJ2-1
v_call: TRBV7-2
clone_size: -